Each of the 10 T cell receptor beta chains below was sequenced from the same sample in a study of cytomegalovirus exposure and HLA in healthy donors. PCR used 60 Vbeta primers and 13 Jbeta primers. Only in-frame clones appear in the TCRdb table, and some are missing; sequencing was by immunoSEQ multiplex PCR. The repertoire holds about 130,000 clones, with approximately 80% as singletons. The sample comprised PBMCs. Source of these receptors: a male donor in good health and CMV-seropositive.

The CDR3, as DNA: TGTGCCAGCAGCCCATCCGGGACTAGCGGGAGGTATGAGCAGTTCTTC. It is translated as CASSPSGTSGRYEQFF. The V and J genes are TRBV7-2 and TRBJ2-1, with 15 bases aligning to TRBD2. The germline V gene has CDR1 SGHTA and CDR2 FQGNSA. The junction had 7 bases not matched to a gene; V was cut back by 5 bases and J by 8 bases. The CDR3 is made up of 16 amino acids.

The chain uses TRBV29-1 and TRBJ2-7, with D tentatively TRBD2 (6 bases). V gave up 7 bases and J gave up 3 bases, with 16 bases separating them. This CDR3 is 13 amino acids long. CDR1 and CDR2 (germline): SQVTM, ANQGSEA. The DNA of the CDR3 is TGCAGCGCCGGGGCGGGGCCCCTCTACGAGCAGTACTTC. Amino acid sequence: CSAGAGPLYEQYF.

The V call is TRBV11-3, the J call TRBJ2-5; 8 nucleotides agree with TRBD2. V shed 7 bases, J shed 6 bases, and the junction held 7 bases outside the gene matches. The germline gives CDR1 SGHNT, CDR2 YENEEA. This CDR3 is 13 amino acids long. The CDR3 sequence is CASTGRARKTQYF. The CDR3 DNA reads TGTGCCAGCACCGGGAGGGCCCGGAAGACCCAGTACTTC.

The J gene is TRBJ1-6, the V gene TRBV5-6; D gene uncertain. Germline values: CDR1 SGHDT, CDR2 YYEEEE. The CDR3 runs 12 residues. Trimming removed 5 bases at V and 4 bases at J, with 4 bases between. The CDR3 is CASREYNSPLHF. The DNA of the CDR3 is TGTGCCAGCAGGGAGTATAATTCACCCCTCCACTTT.

The CDR3 loop reads CASRGGYATNEQFF. DNA of the CDR3: TGTGCCAGCAGAGGCGGGTACGCCACCAATGAGCAGTTCTTC. The chain carries TRBV27 and TRBJ2-1; D is perhaps TRBD2 (5 bases). The CDR3 has 14 amino acids. CDR1 and CDR2 (germline): MNHEY, SMNVEV (reference sequence). Trimming shortened V by 6 bases and J by 6 bases, and 15 bases separated the two germline ends.

The DNA of the CDR3 is TGTGCCAGCAGGCAAACAGGGTTAGATACGCAGTATTTT. Protein: CASRQTGLDTQYF. The V call is TRBV11-2, the J call TRBJ2-3; D perhaps matches TRBD1 (6 bases). The germline V and J ends were trimmed by 6 bases and 5 bases, with 12 bases remaining between them. This CDR3 is 13 amino acids long. Germline loops: CDR1 SGHAT, CDR2 FQNNGV.

This sequence joins TRBV25-1 and TRBJ1-1; 12 bases are shared with TRBD1. The length of the CDR3 is 15 residues. J lost 8 bases, V lost 7 bases, and 11 bases had no gene match. CDR1 and CDR2 (germline): MGHDK, SYGVNS. The CDR3 nucleotides read TGTGCCAGCAACCCGGGACAGGGGGCCGGGGAGGAAGCTTTCTTT. Translation: CASNPGQGAGEEAFF.

The chain has TRBV7-3 and TRBJ2-1, with 9 nucleotides matching TRBD2. V was clipped by 4 bases and J by 5 bases; unmatched bases: 6. The CDR3 runs to 15 residues. Germline CDR1 is SGHTA and CDR2 is FQGTGA. The CDR3 bases are TGTGCCAGCAGCTGGCTAGCGGGGAAAGACAATGAGCAGTTCTTC. Translating gives CASSWLAGKDNEQFF.

J is TRBJ2-1 and V is TRBV11-3; 14 bases fit TRBD2. The CDR3 has 19 residues. CDR1 is SGHNT and CDR2 is YENEEA in the germline V gene. J lost 8 bases, V lost 1 base, and 13 bases had no gene match. Written as DNA, the CDR3 is TGTGCCAGCAGCTTAGGGGGACTAGCGGGAGTAAGGAGTATCGATGAGCAGTTCTTC. This translates into CASSLGGLAGVRSIDEQFF.

The V call is TRBV30, the J call TRBJ2-7; 12 nucleotides agree with TRBD1. Per germline, CDR1 GTSNPN and CDR2 SVGIG (reference sequence). This CDR3 is 14 amino acids long. V dropped 0 bases and J dropped 4; count of bases not matched to a gene: 1. The CDR3 is CAWSVGQGAYEQYF. In DNA form, the CDR3 reads TGTGCCTGGAGTGTGGGACAGGGGGCGTACGAGCAGTACTTC.